The clone carrying this T cell receptor beta chain was found a few times. Its specificity is unknown. Trimming took 4 bases from V and 6 from J; bases not matched to a gene: 6. The length of the CDR3 is 14 residues. Germline CDR1 is SGHNT and CDR2 is YYREEE (reference sequence). TCR beta cDNA libraries had unique molecular identifiers. Some 500,000 cDNA molecules were obtained from around 1 to 9.1 million T cells. TCRdb called the PCR reads again in MiXCR, with one record for every CDR3 protein. Among over 150,000 distinct CDR3 sequences listed, approximately 30% were seen once. The data were taken from a study of post-analysis software for immune sequencing data. In the study overall: Courses of disease covered relapsing-remitting, secondary progressive and progressive-relapsing multiple sclerosis.

Study-wide findings and caveats: Roughly 5 TRBV segments occurring more often in patients than controls included TRBV5-6, TRBV5-1 and TRBV20-1. Co-batched samples clustered tightly together by F measure. Significantly decreased normalized Chao1 diversity was recorded for multiple sclerosis patients relative to controls.

Source material: blood. V gene TRBV5-4 combines with J gene TRBJ1-4; 7 bases map to TRBD1. This sequence was found in a girl between 10 and 17 years old with multiple sclerosis. The chain's CDR3 is CASSHRGSDEKLFF. The CDR3 DNA is TGTGCCAGCAGCCACAGGGGTTCTGATGAAAAACTGTTTTTT.